The rows below give T cell receptor beta chains drawn from one sample of a study of cytotoxic CD8 clonotypes in ibrutinib-treated CLL. Method: immunoSEQ multiplex PCR; TCRdb's copy keeps in-frame clones and lacks some. This table has approximately 190,000 clones, more than 70% appearing once. The source was PBMCs, collected after 12 months of ibrutinib treatment. Every receptor here comes from a human donor with chronic lymphocytic leukemia. CDR3s include the opening cysteine and the closing phenylalanine or tryptophan. The size of a clone is reported for some rows only, either as once, few or many, or as a class for expanded clones.

cdr3_aa: CATSGDRGMGKNIQYF; v_call: TRBV15; j_call: TRBJ2-4; clone_size: .
cdr3_aa: CASSPSATSRDEQYF; v_call: TRBV5-1; j_call: TRBJ2-7; clone_size: .
cdr3_aa: CASSLGPGRDKGTDTQYF; v_call: TRBV7-8; j_call: TRBJ2-3; clone_size: .
cdr3_aa: CASSVDPNYGYTF; v_call: TRBV9; j_call: TRBJ1-2; clone_size: .
cdr3_aa: CASSENSGGAETQYF; v_call: TRBV6-1; j_call: TRBJ2-5; clone_size: many
cdr3_aa: CSVDRGRETQYF; v_call: TRBV29-1; j_call: TRBJ2-5; clone_size: few
cdr3_aa: CAWSVGGNSYNSPLHF; v_call: TRBV30; j_call: TRBJ1-6; clone_size: few
cdr3_aa: CASSSGQGYQETQYF; v_call: TRBV5-1; j_call: TRBJ2-5; clone_size: .
cdr3_aa: CASSSPYSNQPQHF; v_call: TRBV28; j_call: TRBJ1-5; clone_size: .
cdr3_aa: CAWSRRARENTIYF; v_call: TRBV30; j_call: TRBJ1-3; clone_size: .
cdr3_aa: CASSPTSDGEALHF; v_call: TRBV11-2; j_call: TRBJ1-6; clone_size: .
cdr3_aa: CASSAMVSSQYF; v_call: TRBV11-2; j_call: TRBJ2-7; clone_size: .
cdr3_aa: CASSFAQGVFGAFF; v_call: TRBV5-6; j_call: TRBJ1-1; clone_size: .
cdr3_aa: CASSSTGGTSYEQYF; v_call: TRBV7-9; j_call: TRBJ2-7; clone_size: .
cdr3_aa: CASSDRAGESGDEQFF; v_call: TRBV6-6; j_call: TRBJ2-1; clone_size: .
cdr3_aa: CASSLTAMNTEAFF; v_call: TRBV7-9; j_call: TRBJ1-1; clone_size: .
cdr3_aa: CASSQGLDSLGTGELFF; v_call: TRBV14; j_call: TRBJ2-2; clone_size: .
cdr3_aa: CASRIGTDNEKLFF; v_call: TRBV11-2; j_call: TRBJ1-4; clone_size: .
cdr3_aa: CAWDTSGGETQYF; v_call: TRBV30; j_call: TRBJ2-5; clone_size: .
cdr3_aa: CASSLGLDTQYF; v_call: TRBV7-3; j_call: TRBJ2-3; clone_size: .
cdr3_aa: CGISPGAGANVLTF; v_call: TRBV10-3; j_call: TRBJ2-6; clone_size: many
cdr3_aa: CASRGLAGTSDTQYF; v_call: TRBV2; j_call: TRBJ2-3; clone_size: .
cdr3_aa: CATSSDPGVYGYTF; v_call: TRBV15; j_call: TRBJ1-2; clone_size: .
cdr3_aa: CASSSLAVNNEQFF; v_call: TRBV5-1; j_call: TRBJ2-1; clone_size: .
cdr3_aa: CASSQGGQGNTEAFF; v_call: TRBV4-2; j_call: TRBJ1-1; clone_size: .
cdr3_aa: CASRGIGLGGYTF; v_call: TRBV27; j_call: TRBJ1-2; clone_size: few
cdr3_aa: CASSPRTSGHTRPQETQYF; v_call: TRBV27; j_call: TRBJ2-5; clone_size: .
cdr3_aa: CASQQTGGQETQYF; v_call: TRBV7-6; j_call: TRBJ2-5; clone_size: .
cdr3_aa: CASSPGQGYGYTF; v_call: TRBV11-2; j_call: TRBJ1-2; clone_size: .
cdr3_aa: CASSSQRRISGANVLTF; v_call: TRBV11-2; j_call: TRBJ2-6; clone_size: .
cdr3_aa: CASAQGKTQYF; v_call: TRBV6-5; j_call: TRBJ2-5; clone_size: once
cdr3_aa: CASSSAVYNEQFF; v_call: TRBV28; j_call: TRBJ2-1; clone_size: few
cdr3_aa: CASSLAQGGETQYF; v_call: TRBV28; j_call: TRBJ2-5; clone_size: .
cdr3_aa: CAWSVSGGRSYTF; v_call: TRBV30; j_call: TRBJ1-2; clone_size: .
cdr3_aa: CASSFVRGTEAFF; v_call: TRBV5-4; j_call: TRBJ1-1; clone_size: once
cdr3_aa: CASSQVLAGVNNEQFF; v_call: TRBV4-2; j_call: TRBJ2-1; clone_size: .
cdr3_aa: CATGLAGTTGELFF; v_call: TRBV28; j_call: TRBJ2-2; clone_size: .
cdr3_aa: CASSLEGGPTYEQYF; v_call: TRBV7-3; j_call: TRBJ2-7; clone_size: .
cdr3_aa: CASSSQGRNTNYGYTF; v_call: TRBV5-1; j_call: TRBJ1-2; clone_size: .
cdr3_aa: CASSSLGGGSTDTQYF; v_call: TRBV6-5; j_call: TRBJ2-3; clone_size: .
cdr3_aa: CASSLAVSAGPQHF; v_call: TRBV7-6; j_call: TRBJ1-5; clone_size: few
cdr3_aa: CAWEPGLGLEQFF; v_call: TRBV30; j_call: TRBJ2-1; clone_size: .
cdr3_aa: CASLPTGSYNSPLHF; v_call: TRBV28; j_call: TRBJ1-6; clone_size: .
cdr3_aa: CASSLGNTGELFF; v_call: TRBV7-3; j_call: TRBJ2-2; clone_size: few
cdr3_aa: CASSLASGSSETQYF; v_call: TRBV7-7; j_call: TRBJ2-5; clone_size: .
cdr3_aa: CASSPFGTGGTYEQYF; v_call: TRBV19; j_call: TRBJ2-7; clone_size: .
cdr3_aa: CASSSTGPAGGYTF; v_call: TRBV7-9; j_call: TRBJ1-2; clone_size: many
cdr3_aa: CASSEGGASAYNEQFF; v_call: TRBV25-1; j_call: TRBJ2-1; clone_size: .
cdr3_aa: CAWSAGGWRTEAFF; v_call: TRBV30; j_call: TRBJ1-1; clone_size: .
cdr3_aa: CASSLRGVTDTQYF; v_call: TRBV11-3; j_call: TRBJ2-3; clone_size: .
cdr3_aa: CASSPSGTFYGYTF; v_call: TRBV11-2; j_call: TRBJ1-2; clone_size: .
cdr3_aa: CASSFPDRGLPYEQYF; v_call: TRBV7-8; j_call: TRBJ2-7; clone_size: .
cdr3_aa: CASSFLGGIQETQYF; v_call: TRBV6-6; j_call: TRBJ2-5; clone_size: .
cdr3_aa: CASSYSTGMNTEAFF; v_call: TRBV6-5; j_call: TRBJ1-1; clone_size: .
cdr3_aa: CASTLPGESNQPQHF; v_call: TRBV6-5; j_call: TRBJ1-5; clone_size: .
cdr3_aa: CASSYSTGATTGFFF; v_call: TRBV6-5; j_call: TRBJ2-7; clone_size: .
cdr3_aa: CASSQLSDSGEQYF; v_call: TRBV4-1; j_call: TRBJ2-7; clone_size: .
cdr3_aa: CAWSVGGTGNQPQHF; v_call: TRBV30; j_call: TRBJ1-5; clone_size: once
cdr3_aa: CASSLGRGAGNQPQHF; v_call: TRBV5-6; j_call: TRBJ1-5; clone_size: .
cdr3_aa: CASSYLLGDREKLFF; v_call: TRBV6-5; j_call: TRBJ1-4; clone_size: .